This T cell receptor beta chain was recorded in a study of patients and donors after allogeneic stem cell transplantation. The CDR3 has 17 residues. V trimming: 6 bases; J trimming: 5 bases; junction bases outside the gene matches: 12. TCRdb re-derived calls from the RT-PCR reads in MiXCR, one entry per CDR3 protein. The sample lists about 40,000 distinct CDR3 sequences, 25% to 40% seen once, with about three quarters in the top ten. The TCR comes from a human donor who was either an allogeneic HSCT recipient or a stem cell or donor lymphocyte infusion donor (not recorded which). It is not recorded whose cells these are; they may come from a transplant donor. What was sequenced was blood, either unsorted or a sorted T cell fraction (not recorded which). The V call is TRBV12-3 or TRBV12-4, the J call TRBJ1-6, with 8 nucleotides matching TRBD1. CDR3 coding DNA: TGTGCCAGCAGCCGCAAGGGACAGGTATCGAATAATTCACCCCTCCACTTT. Translated, it gives CASSRKGQVSNNSPLHF.